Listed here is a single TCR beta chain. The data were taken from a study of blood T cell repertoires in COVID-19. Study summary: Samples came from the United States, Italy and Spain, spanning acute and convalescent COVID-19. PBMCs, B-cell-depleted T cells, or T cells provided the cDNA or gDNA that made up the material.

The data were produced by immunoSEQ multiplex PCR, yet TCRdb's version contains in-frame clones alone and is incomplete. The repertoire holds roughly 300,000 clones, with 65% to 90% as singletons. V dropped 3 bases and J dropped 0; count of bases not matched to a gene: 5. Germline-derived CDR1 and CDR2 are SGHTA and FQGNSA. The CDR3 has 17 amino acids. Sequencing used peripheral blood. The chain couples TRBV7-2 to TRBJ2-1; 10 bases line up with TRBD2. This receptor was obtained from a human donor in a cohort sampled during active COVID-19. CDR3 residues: CASSFSSGRGSYNEQFF. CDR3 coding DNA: TGTGCCAGCAGCTTTTCTAGCGGGAGAGGCTCCTACAATGAGCAGTTCTTC.